Detailed here is one TCR beta chain. The data belong to a study of immune evolution from preneoplasia to lung adenocarcinoma. This CDR3 contains 11 residues. Germline lookup yields CDR1 SQVTM and CDR2 ANQGSEA. With 6 bases removed from V and 5 bases from J, the gap between germline ends came to 10 bases. The repertoire was sequenced with immunoSEQ multiplex PCR; TCRdb's copy has only in-frame clones and lacks some. The sample includes around 21,000 clones, 75% seen only once; the top ten take around 5.6%. The clonotype originates from a person aged 55 to 75 with lung adenocarcinoma. V and J are TRBV29-1 and TRBJ2-5; either TRBD1 or TRBD2 may supply D (5 bases each). The specimen sequenced was FFPE invasive lung adenocarcinoma tissue. The CDR3 bases are TGCAGCGTCGGGACGGTGGAGACCCAGTACTTC. Translated: CSVGTVETQYF. Full variable domain (rest looked up from reference TRBV29-1 and TRBJ2-5): SAVISQKPSRDICQRGTSLTIQCQVDSQVTMMFWYRQQPGQSLTLIATANQGSEATYESGFVIDKFPISRPNLTFSTLTVSNMSPEDSSIYLCSVGTVETQYFGPGTRLLVL.